This T cell receptor (beta chain) comes out of a study of blood T cell repertoires in COVID-19 (dated by TCRdb to 2020 to 2021). Regarding the study in general: Samples from collaborators originated in the United States, Italy and Spain and spanned both the acute and convalescent phases of COVID-19. The samples were drawn from two sources: the first 160 participants of the ongoing ImmuneRACE study, and 1,200 or so subjects contributed by 6 global collaborators. The dataset comprised deeply sampled blood TCRbeta repertoires from subjects exposed to, actively infected with, or recovered from COVID-19. Where available, HLA class I and class II types were taken from metadata supplied by the sample provider and were not determined by assay-based typing. Nearly every sample came with metadata listing a de-identified subject ID, COVID-19 status, age in years and sex. The prospective study material was composed of cDNA or gDNA derived from T cells, B-cell-depleted T cells, or PBMCs. The repertoires were released in a freely available public database intended as a resource for research on the immune response to SARS-CoV-2.

From the germline V gene, CDR1 is KGHSH and CDR2 is LQKENI. The CDR3 covers 13 residues, taking in both the cysteine and the phenylalanine. Left in the record is the CDR3 DNA by itself, 39 bases read in frame from the first base. V gives up 2 bases and J gives up 5 bases, and the segment between their germline ends measures 9 bases. Overall results and qualifications from the work: The amount of clinical and demographic metadata varied by source and participant and was provided uncurated.

TCRbeta CDR3 regions were amplified from genomic DNA using the immunoSEQ Assay, a bias-controlled multiplex PCR. For the original study's pipeline: The number of nucleated cells in each sample was estimated from the amplification of reference gene primers within the assay. To quantify the absolute abundance of each unique TCRbeta CDR3 rearrangement, sequence reads were collapsed and filtered. For each sample, productive Simpson clonality was calculated by taking the square root of Simpson's diversity index across productive rearrangements. TCRdb provides this immuneACCESS table in a form limited to in-frame rearrangements. Some clones are lacking; in checked studies, under half of them reflect an unresolved V gene, and why the rest are absent is not known. D and trimming were read from the DNA, whereas the V and J calls and clone size are those reported in that table. In this sample the table shows approximately 260,000 clones, 80% to 85% of which occur a single time. 3.4% of the sample comes from the top ten.

Comment on this clone: No cognate antigen has been identified for it. One base away there is no much larger clone; base qualities are not given.

Participants in the prospective study were aged about 18 to 95 years, lived in 20 to 30 United States geographic areas, and enrolled through a virtual design. In the prospective study, cohorts were assigned on the basis of participant-reported clinical history obtained from a screening survey and a study questionnaire. ImmuneRACE Cohort 3 recovered participants were defined by two consecutive negative NP/OP PCR tests, healthcare professional clearance, or symptom resolution. Mobile phlebotomists in the prospective study collected whole blood, serum and a nasopharyngeal or oropharyngeal swab from every participant. Prospective study participants could optionally give additional blood draws and questionnaires over an approximately two-month period. Before DNA extraction, prospective study blood samples were shipped either frozen or at room temperature.

This receptor was obtained from a man in his fifties or sixties who had recovered from COVID-19. This chain joins TRBV18 to TRBJ1-1; the D gene is unclear. Sequencing input: PBMCs or T cells enriched from blood (not recorded which). CDR3 region: CASSPSAGTEAFF. The bases read TGTGCCAGCTCACCATCGGCGGGTACTGAAGCTTTCTTT.